This entry lists 15 T cell receptor beta chains sequenced from one sample in a study of blood T cell repertoires in COVID-19. The data were produced by immunoSEQ multiplex PCR, yet TCRdb's version contains in-frame clones alone and is incomplete. The data contain 200,000 to 250,000 clones, around four fifths of them singletons. Material: peripheral blood. The receptor set was obtained from a woman between 55 and 75 years old with active or convalescent COVID-19.

The J gene is TRBJ2-5, the V gene TRBV19; tentative D call: TRBD1 (5 bases). CDR1 is LNHDA and CDR2 is SQIVND in the germline V gene (reference sequence). V lost 4 bases and J lost 1, with 7 bases in between. The CDR3 contains 13 residues. Written as DNA, the CDR3 is TGTGCCAGTAGTAAGGGGCGCCAAGAGACCCAGTACTTC. Protein: CASSKGRQETQYF.

CDR3 residues: CASSSATGNGELFF. The DNA for the CDR3 is TGTGCCAGCAGCTCTGCGACGGGTAACGGGGAGCTGTTTTTT. The V gene is TRBV7-2, the J gene TRBJ2-2; D unresolved. The CDR3 loop spans 14 amino acids. Trimming pared 4 bases from V and 7 bases from J, leaving 13 bases between. Per germline, CDR1 SGHTA and CDR2 FQGNSA.

CDR3 in DNA: TGCGCCAGCAGCCTCGGGACAGACCTCACTGAAGCTTTCTTT. Amino acid sequence: CASSLGTDLTEAFF. The rearrangement joins TRBV4-1 to TRBJ1-1, with 7 bases identical to TRBD1. The junction had 6 bases not matched to a gene; V was cut back by 4 bases and J by 4 bases. The CDR3 length is 14 residues. Germline V gene sequence: CDR1 MGHRA, CDR2 YSYEKL.

The sample holds a few counts of this clone. This chain joins TRBV7-2 and TRBJ1-1; D is uncertain. This CDR3 is 13 amino acids long. Per the germline V gene, CDR1 is SGHTA and CDR2 is FQGNSA. The V end was cut by 3 bases, the J end by 1 base, with 6 bases between. The CDR3 region has the DNA TGTGCCAGCAGCTTTACAGAGAACACTGAAGCTTTCTTT. It translates to CASSFTENTEAFF.

V is TRBV6-5 and J is TRBJ2-3; TRBD2 matches 8 bases. Germline V CDR1 and CDR2: MNHEY, SVGAGI. This CDR3 has 14 amino acids. Trimming cost V 6 bases and J 4 bases; bases outside gene matches: 6. In nucleotides, the CDR3 is TGTGCCAGCAGCGGACTAGCATCCCCAGATACGCAGTATTTT. It encodes CASSGLASPDTQYF.

In its sample, this clone was seen once. Other DNA sequences of this sample code for an identical CDR3. This chain joins TRBV10-3 and TRBJ1-2, with D uncertain. Between the trimmed V and J ends, which lost 0 bases and 3 bases, there was a span of 5 bases. This CDR3 contains 13 residues. In germline, CDR1 is ENHRY, CDR2 SYGVKD. Written as DNA, the CDR3 is TGTGCCATCAGTGAGTCGATAGACTATGGCTACACCTTC. This encodes CAISESIDYGYTF.

The gene calls are TRBV27 and TRBJ1-2, with D maybe TRBD1 (5 bases). This CDR3 region has 13 residues. Germline V gene data show CDR1 as MNHEY and CDR2 as SMNVEV (reference sequence). V lost 3 bases and J lost 7, with 12 bases in between. CDR3 coding DNA: TGTGCCAGCAGTTTTCTTCAGGGAAGTGGCTACACCTTC. Protein sequence: CASSFLQGSGYTF.

CDR3 residues: CASSLDPPTGLLNTEAFF. In nucleotides, the CDR3 is TGTGCCAGCAGCTTAGACCCCCCCACAGGTTTGCTGAACACTGAAGCTTTCTTT. This chain uses TRBV7-2 with TRBJ1-1; the D gene is possibly TRBD1 (5 bases). Germline assignment: CDR1 SGHTA and CDR2 FQGNSA. The CDR3 length is 18 residues. V was cut by 1 base and J by 0 bases, with 18 bases left in between.

This rearrangement joins TRBV7-8 to TRBJ2-1, with D maybe TRBD2 (6 bases). The CDR3 is made up of 15 amino acids. The ends were cut back, 4 bases at V and 0 bases at J, with 10 bases in the middle. Germline V gives CDR1 SGHVS, CDR2 FQNEAQ. DNA for the CDR3: TGTGCCAGCAGCTCCGCCGGGAGCTCCTACAATGAGCAGTTCTTC. Protein: CASSSAGSSYNEQFF.

The chain uses TRBV4-2 and TRBJ2-4; D is perhaps TRBD2 (5 bases). The CDR3 contains 15 residues. V was trimmed by 0 bases and J by 9 bases, leaving 15 bases between them. Germline assignment: CDR1 LGHNA and CDR2 YNFKEQ. The CDR3 here is CASSQDWGSEGIQYF. CDR3 in DNA: TGTGCCAGCAGCCAAGATTGGGGTAGCGAGGGCATTCAGTACTTC.

This sequence joins TRBV5-4 and TRBJ2-1, with unresolved D. Trimming took off 2 bases at V and 10 bases at J, with 7 bases between the two ends. Germline V gene data show CDR1 as SGHNT and CDR2 as YYREEE (reference sequence). The CDR3 is made up of 11 amino acids. The CDR3 loop is CASSLLGEQFF. In DNA, the CDR3 is TGTGCCAGCAGCTTACTCGGGGAGCAGTTCTTC.

V and J are TRBV29-1 and TRBJ1-2; D is unresolved. This CDR3 region has 15 residues. Germline CDR1 is SQVTM and CDR2 is ANQGSEA. The CDR3 sequence is CSADTPLISNYGYTF. The CDR3 DNA reads TGCAGTGCTGACACCCCCCTCATATCTAACTATGGCTACACCTTC.

The chain employs TRBV19 and TRBJ2-3; D possibly corresponds to TRBD2 (5 bases). Between the trimmed V and J ends, which lost 1 base and 4 bases, there was a span of 9 bases. This CDR3 comprises 14 residues. The germline V gene encodes CDR1 LNHDA and CDR2 SQIVND (reference sequence). CDR3 protein: CASSIAEGADTQYF. CDR3 bases: TGTGCCAGTAGTATAGCAGAGGGCGCAGATACGCAGTATTTT.

J is TRBJ2-1 and V is TRBV7-2, with 7 bases lining up with TRBD1. The germline gives CDR1 SGHTA, CDR2 FQGNSA. Germline trimming cut 6 bases from V and 8 bases from J; bases unmatched to any gene: 10. The CDR3 contains 14 residues. The CDR3 loop reads CASSSGQGEYEQFF. The CDR3 DNA sequence: TGTGCCAGCAGTTCAGGCCAGGGGGAATATGAGCAGTTCTTC.

The chain has TRBV7-2 and TRBJ1-4; D perhaps matches TRBD1 (5 bases). The V and J ends lost 3 bases and 7 bases respectively, with 9 bases between them. This CDR3 contains 13 residues. Looked up from germline, CDR1 is SGHTA and CDR2 is FQGNSA. For the CDR3, the DNA is TGTGCCAGCAGCTTTTTAGGGGCTGAAAAACTGTTTTTT. Amino acids: CASSFLGAEKLFF.